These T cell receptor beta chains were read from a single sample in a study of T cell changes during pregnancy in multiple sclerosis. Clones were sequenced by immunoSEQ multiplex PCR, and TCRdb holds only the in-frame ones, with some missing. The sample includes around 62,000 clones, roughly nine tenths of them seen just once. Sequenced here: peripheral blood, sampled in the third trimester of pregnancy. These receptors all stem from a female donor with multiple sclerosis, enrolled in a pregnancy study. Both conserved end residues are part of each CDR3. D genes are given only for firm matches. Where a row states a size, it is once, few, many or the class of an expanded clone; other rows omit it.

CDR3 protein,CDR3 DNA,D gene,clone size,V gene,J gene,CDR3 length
CASSYQQATSTDTQYF,TGCGCCAGCAGCTACCAACAGGCGACTAGCACAGATACGCAGTATTTT,.,.,TRBV5-1,TRBJ2-3,16
CASKSRGTGASNYGYTF,TGCGCCAGCAAAAGCAGGGGGACAGGGGCCTCTAACTATGGCTACACCTTC,TRBD1,.,TRBV5-1,TRBJ1-2,17
CASSPGQDQETQYF,TGTGCCAGCTCACCCGGACAGGATCAAGAGACCCAGTACTTC,TRBD1,.,TRBV18,TRBJ2-5,14
CASSYNRGSTDTQYF,TGTGCCAGCAGCTATAACAGGGGGAGCACAGATACGCAGTATTTT,TRBD1,.,TRBV11-2,TRBJ2-3,15
CASSFRTVNEQYF,TGTGCCAGCAGCTTCCGGACAGTAAACGAGCAGTACTTC,.,.,TRBV7-2,TRBJ2-7,13
CASSFPGTYNEQFF,TGTGCCAGCAGCTTCCCAGGGACCTACAATGAGCAGTTCTTC,.,.,TRBV5-6,TRBJ2-1,14
CACKGRVPRERGTQETQYF,TGTGCCTGTAAGGGGAGAGTACCGAGAGAGCGGGGGACCCAAGAGACCCAGTACTTC,TRBD2,once,TRBV30,TRBJ2-5,19
CASSSGFQINYGYTF,TGTGCCAGCAGTTCGGGTTTTCAGATTAACTATGGCTACACCTTC,.,.,TRBV28,TRBJ1-2,15
CASSSGTSGGNPEYF,TGTGCCAGCAGTTCCGGGACTAGCGGGGGCAACCCCGAGTACTTC,TRBD2,.,TRBV6-5,TRBJ2-5,15
CASTTGVIQETQYF,TGTGCCAGCACCACAGGGGTTATCCAAGAGACCCAGTACTTC,TRBD1,.,TRBV6-1,TRBJ2-5,14
CASSLSGPYTGELFF,TGCGCCAGCAGCTTGAGCGGACCCTACACCGGGGAGCTGTTTTTT,.,.,TRBV5-1,TRBJ2-2,15
CASSQTGQGITEAFF,TGTGCCAGCAGCCAAACCGGACAGGGGATAACTGAAGCTTTCTTT,TRBD1,few,TRBV4-2,TRBJ1-1,15
CASSLGAGDYTEAFF,TGCGCCAGCAGCTTGGGGGCGGGGGATTACACTGAAGCTTTCTTT,.,.,TRBV5-1,TRBJ1-1,15
CAWSAGKGLLRGQFF,TGTGCCTGGAGTGCCGGCAAGGGCCTCCTCAGGGGGCAGTTCTTC,.,.,TRBV30,TRBJ2-1,15
CASSSQGQILMNTEAFF,TGTGCCAGTAGTTCCCAGGGACAGATACTCATGAACACTGAAGCTTTCTTT,TRBD1,.,TRBV19,TRBJ1-1,17
CASSVASRGEGEQYF,TGTGCCAGCAGCGTAGCCTCCCGGGGAGAAGGCGAGCAGTACTTC,.,.,TRBV9,TRBJ2-7,15
CASTERTGAYGYTF,TGTGCCAGCACCGAACGGACAGGGGCCTATGGCTACACCTTC,TRBD1,.,TRBV25-1,TRBJ1-2,14
CASSEGGTDTQYF,TGTGCCAGTAGTGAAGGGGGCACAGATACGCAGTATTTT,.,.,TRBV19,TRBJ2-3,13
CAWSLRGDGGAPAGELFF,TGTGCCTGGAGCTTGCGAGGCGACGGGGGAGCTCCGGCCGGGGAGCTGTTTTTT,.,.,TRBV30,TRBJ2-2,18
CASSPAYSEPLHF,TGTGCCAGCTCACCCGCTTATAGCGAACCCCTCCACTTT,.,.,TRBV18,TRBJ1-6,13
CASSFPGQGIFEQYF,TGTGCCAGCAGTTTTCCGGGACAGGGGATATTCGAGCAGTACTTC,TRBD1,.,TRBV27,TRBJ2-7,15
CASSARGRGNTIYF,TGTGCCAGCAGTGCACGGGGGAGGGGAAACACCATATATTTT,.,.,TRBV27,TRBJ1-3,14
CASGLLDRLNQPQHF,TGTGCTAGTGGTTTGTTGGACAGACTCAATCAGCCCCAGCATTTT,.,.,TRBV12-5,TRBJ1-5,15
CASSQGEGPDSNQPQHF,TGTGCCAGCAGCCAAGGGGAGGGGCCAGATAGCAATCAGCCCCAGCATTTT,.,.,TRBV4-2,TRBJ1-5,17
CASSALLDRITDTQYF,TGTGCCAGCAGCGCCTTGCTCGACAGAATTACAGATACGCAGTATTTT,.,.,TRBV5-8,TRBJ2-3,16
CASSLVQQSYSNQPQHF,TGTGCCAGCAGCTTAGTACAGCAAAGTTATAGCAATCAGCCCCAGCATTTT,.,.,TRBV7-8,TRBJ1-5,17
CASSILQGSEAFF,TGTGCCAGCAGCATCCTACAGGGTTCCGAAGCTTTCTTT,.,.,TRBV7-2,TRBJ1-1,13
CASSQDRVVTGELFF,TGCGCCAGCAGCCAAGATCGGGTGGTTACCGGGGAGCTGTTTTTT,.,.,TRBV4-3,TRBJ2-2,15
CSVARDRAYEQYF,TGCAGCGTTGCGAGGGATAGGGCCTACGAGCAGTACTTC,.,.,TRBV29-1,TRBJ2-7,13
CASSIERGSGANVLTF,TGTGCCAGTAGTATAGAAAGGGGCTCTGGGGCCAACGTCCTGACTTTC,.,.,TRBV19,TRBJ2-6,16
CASSPGQYYEQYF,TGTGCCAGTAGTCCGGGACAATACTACGAGCAGTACTTC,.,.,TRBV19,TRBJ2-7,13
CASSSWGGANEKLFF,TGTGCCAGCAGTTCCTGGGGGGGAGCTAATGAAAAACTGTTTTTT,.,.,TRBV28,TRBJ1-4,15
CASSFTSGVNEQFF,TGTGCCAGCAGCTTTACTAGCGGGGTCAATGAGCAGTTCTTC,TRBD2,.,TRBV7-2,TRBJ2-1,14
CASSFRTGKDQPQHF,TGTGCCAGCAGCTTCAGGACAGGGAAGGATCAGCCCCAGCATTTT,TRBD1,.,TRBV5-6,TRBJ1-5,15
CASSAAGTSGGTWETQYF,TGTGCCAGCAGCGCCGCCGGGACTAGCGGGGGGACGTGGGAGACCCAGTACTTC,TRBD2,.,TRBV9,TRBJ2-5,18
CASSQVQDLTEAFF,TGTGCCAGCAGCCAAGTACAGGATCTCACTGAAGCTTTCTTT,.,.,TRBV4-2,TRBJ1-1,14
CAIRSQGTDTQYF,TGTGCCATCAGATCACAGGGGACAGATACGCAGTATTTT,TRBD1,.,TRBV10-3,TRBJ2-3,13
CASSLGSTGGPPRYF,TGTGCCAGCAGCTTAGGTTCAACGGGAGGCCCACCTCGGTATTTT,TRBD2,.,TRBV7-2,TRBJ2-3,15
CASSSQGRNTEAFF,TGTGCCAGTAGTTCCCAGGGCCGGAACACTGAAGCTTTCTTT,.,few,TRBV19,TRBJ1-1,14
CASSLGAASSGANVLTF,TGTGCCAGCAGCTTGGGAGCCGCCTCCTCTGGGGCCAACGTCCTGACTTTC,.,.,TRBV5-4,TRBJ2-6,17
CASSSGQSYNEQFF,TGTGCCAGCAGCTCGGGACAGTCGTACAATGAGCAGTTCTTC,TRBD1,.,TRBV5-6,TRBJ2-1,14
CASSDVGAPYGYTF,TGTGCCAGCAGTGACGTGGGGGCCCCCTATGGCTACACCTTC,.,.,TRBV2,TRBJ1-2,14
CASSYIGQRNTEAFF,TGTGCCAGCAGTTACATTGGACAGAGGAACACTGAAGCTTTCTTT,.,.,TRBV27,TRBJ1-1,15
CASSLDKPYEQYF,TGCGCCAGCAGCTTGGACAAACCCTACGAGCAGTACTTC,.,.,TRBV5-1,TRBJ2-7,13
CASSDPSQGSEQYF,TGTGCCAGCAGCGATCCGTCACAGGGGAGCGAGCAGTACTTC,TRBD1,.,TRBV7-9,TRBJ2-7,14
CASSQEKQLSGNTIYF,TGTGCCAGCAGCCAAGAGAAACAGCTCTCTGGAAACACCATATATTTT,.,.,TRBV4-2,TRBJ1-3,16
CASSLDIKMQYF,TGTGCCAGCAGCTTAGACATCAAAATGCAGTACTTC,.,.,TRBV7-2,TRBJ2-7,12
CASSFGGQEAFF,TGTGCCAGCAGTTTTGGGGGACAGGAAGCTTTCTTT,TRBD1,few,TRBV27,TRBJ1-1,12
CASSSPAPEDTAALNTEAFF,TGCGCCAGCAGTTCCCCCGCCCCGGAGGATACCGCGGCGTTGAACACTGAAGCTTTCTTT,.,.,TRBV10-1,TRBJ1-1,20
CASSDYLGGFTEAFF,TGTGCCAGCAGTGACTACCTGGGGGGGTTCACTGAAGCTTTCTTT,.,.,TRBV25-1,TRBJ1-1,15
CSVDRGNTGELFF,TGCAGCGTAGACAGGGGGAACACCGGGGAGCTGTTTTTT,TRBD1,.,TRBV29-1,TRBJ2-2,13
CASIPGQGGTEAFF,TGTGCCAGTATCCCGGGACAGGGAGGGACTGAAGCTTTCTTT,TRBD1,.,TRBV19,TRBJ1-1,14
CASSLDGPYEQYF,TGTGCCAGCAGCTTAGACGGTCCCTACGAGCAGTACTTC,.,.,TRBV7-9,TRBJ2-7,13
CASSTTRFFSPLHF,TGTGCCAGTAGTACGACACGGTTCTTTTCACCCCTCCACTTT,.,.,TRBV19,TRBJ1-6,14
CASSQVGRGQNNEKLFF,TGTGCCAGCAGCCAAGTAGGCAGGGGACAGAATAATGAAAAACTGTTTTTT,TRBD1,once,TRBV4-2,TRBJ1-4,17